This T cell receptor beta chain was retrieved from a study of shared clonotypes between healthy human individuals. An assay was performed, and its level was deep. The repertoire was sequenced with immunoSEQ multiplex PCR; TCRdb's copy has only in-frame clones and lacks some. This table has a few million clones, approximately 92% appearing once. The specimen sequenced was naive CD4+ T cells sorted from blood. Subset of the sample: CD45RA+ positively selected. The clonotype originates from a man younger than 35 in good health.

CDR3 sequence (DNA): TGTGCCAGCAGCTTAGTAGGTCAGACTAGCACAGATACGCAGTATTTT. It yields the protein CASSLVGQTSTDTQYF. The chain recombines TRBV7-9 with TRBJ2-3, with D hard to call. V lost 1 base and J lost 0, with 11 bases in between. This CDR3 contains 16 residues. CDR1 and CDR2 (germline): SEHNR, FQNEAQ (reference sequence).